The rows below give T cell receptor beta chains drawn from one sample of a study of T cell clusters in autoimmune cytopenias. With the multiplex PCR reads reprocessed, TCRdb shows one record per CDR3 protein and no DNA. This specimen shows some 11,000 distinct CDR3 sequences; the ten leading clones hold approximately 31%. These sequences were also reported in another study, on T cell repertoires in aging, cancer and after chemotherapy.

Sequencing used peripheral blood. These receptors were taken from a human donor in good health. The CDR3 runs from the conserved cysteine through the conserved F or W. The order of the fields is clone size, V gene, J gene, CDR3 protein. The listing skips clone size in some rows; elsewhere it reads once, few, many or a size class.

>.|TRBV5-6|TRBJ2-7
CASSPYRGQAYEQYF
>.|TRBV5-1|TRBJ2-1
CASSSQPDRTPYNEQFF
>.|TRBV13|TRBJ2-7
CASSPAWDYKQYF
>.|TRBV27|TRBJ1-5
CASSQQGQPQHF
>.|TRBV5-1|TRBJ1-2
CASSSRGLGEGYTF
>.|TRBV30|TRBJ2-5
CAWRLAGSKETQYF
>.|TRBV5-6|TRBJ1-6
CASSPGGSTYNSPLHF
>.|TRBV6-1|TRBJ2-2
CASRAEGARTGELFF
>.|TRBV30|TRBJ1-3
CAWLGDRVHSGNTIYF
>.|TRBV6-1|TRBJ1-4
CASSGLPGTGGAYEKLFF
>medium-sized|TRBV29-1|TRBJ1-3
CSVHVGGNTIYF
>.|TRBV6-4|TRBJ2-3
CASSLAGRDTDTQYF
>.|TRBV19|TRBJ2-7
CASTEDKSYEQYF
>.|TRBV29-1|TRBJ1-4
CSVGGTNEKLFF
>.|TRBV6-5|TRBJ1-1
CASSYSNTEAFF
>medium-sized|TRBV19|TRBJ2-1
CASSTAGGSYNEQFF
>.|TRBV5-5|TRBJ2-5
CASSLAPRDSQETQYF
>.|TRBV20-1|TRBJ2-2
CSAKKIGTGGTGELFF
>.|TRBV6-5|TRBJ2-4
CASRPRTGPKNIQYF
>.|TRBV19|TRBJ1-5
CASSGGGPGQQPQHF
>.|TRBV15|TRBJ1-4
CATSGGINEKLFF
>.|TRBV12-3/TRBV12-4|TRBJ2-7
CASSLQGTISYEQYF
>.|TRBV27|TRBJ1-3
CASSLVRPGNTIYF
>.|TRBV6-2/TRBV6-3|TRBJ2-3
CASSTGVGGTDTQYF
>.|TRBV15|TRBJ2-2
CATSLLGNTGELFF
>.|TRBV6-6|TRBJ2-1
CASPSPTGEQFF
>.|TRBV19|TRBJ2-1
CASRPRPDFYNEQFF
>.|TRBV27|TRBJ1-6
CASSLSVLSTLHF
>.|TRBV6-5|TRBJ1-5
CASSYGGGGQPQHF
>.|TRBV5-1|TRBJ1-1
CASSSDRAEAFF
>medium-sized|TRBV19|TRBJ1-2
CASRAGYDYGYTF
>.|TRBV6-2/TRBV6-3|TRBJ2-5
CASTEFRGETQYF
>.|TRBV5-5|TRBJ1-1
CASRSTGWITEAFF
>.|TRBV7-6|TRBJ2-3
CASSLLAGTADTQYF
>.|TRBV5-6|TRBJ2-3
CASSNRDFSDTQYF
>.|TRBV7-6|TRBJ2-5
CASSLAPTSGRETQYF
>medium-sized|TRBV29-1|TRBJ2-5
CSVMSGRASETQYF
>.|TRBV19|TRBJ2-3
CASSIGAAQEDTQYF
>.|TRBV5-5|TRBJ2-6
CASSDSSGANVLTF
>medium-sized|TRBV19|TRBJ2-6
CASSRDRAQGANVLTF